These 28 T cell receptor beta chains came from one sample sequenced in a study of cytomegalovirus exposure and HLA in healthy donors. Primers: 60 Vbeta forward and 13 Jbeta reverse. TCRdb keeps only in-frame clones here, not all; method: immunoSEQ multiplex PCR. The table lists under 300,000 clones, about nine tenths of them singletons, with less than 4.5% in the top ten. Sequencing was carried out using PBMCs. The receptors stem from a man aged 40-49 years in good health and CMV-seropositive.

V gene TRBV7-3 combines with J gene TRBJ2-1; 8 positions agree with TRBD2. The CDR3 has 15 amino acids. CDR1 SGHTA and CDR2 FQGTGA come from the germline V gene. Germline trimming cut 2 bases from V and 9 bases from J; bases unmatched to any gene: 9. CDR3 region: CASSLGPAGDREQFF. Here the CDR3 DNA reads TGTGCCAGCAGCTTAGGGCCAGCGGGAGACCGTGAGCAGTTCTTC.

This chain uses TRBV4-1 with TRBJ2-3; TRBD2 might be the D (6 bases). This CDR3 is 15 amino acids long. Germline V gene lookup returns CDR1 MGHRA and CDR2 YSYEKL. The V gene lost 0 bases and the J gene lost 8 bases, with 15 bases spanning the gap. The CDR3 coding sequence is TGCGCCAGCAGCCAAGAGGCGGCTAACGGGGGTACGCAGTATTTT. Protein product: CASSQEAANGGTQYF.

In its sample, this clone was seen a few times. The rearrangement links TRBV6-1 to TRBJ2-1; D is uncertain. Trimming stripped 7 bases from V and 4 bases from J, with 8 bases between. Germline V gives CDR1 MNHNS, CDR2 SASEGT. The CDR3 loop spans 12 amino acids. For the CDR3, the DNA is TGTGCCAGCACCGGGTCGTACAATGAGCAGTTCTTC. Its translation: CASTGSYNEQFF.

The rearrangement uses TRBV2 and TRBJ2-3; D might be TRBD1 (6 bases). The germline CDR1 and CDR2 sequences are SNHLY and FYNNEI. V was pared by 6 bases and J by 4 bases, with 20 bases between. This CDR3 is 16 amino acids long. CDR3 amino acids: CASSAPQGKGADTQYF. The CDR3 nucleotides are TGTGCCAGCAGCGCCCCACAAGGGAAGGGGGCAGATACGCAGTATTTT.

J is TRBJ2-7 and V is TRBV9; D unresolved. CDR1 is SGDLS, CDR2 YYNGEE, per germline. The CDR3 sequence is 14 residues long. V lost 0 bases, J lost 2 bases, and 9 bases lay in between. DNA of the CDR3: TGTGCCAGCAGCGTAGGGGTGGGCGCCTACGAGCAGTACTTC. Its translation is CASSVGVGAYEQYF.

The gene calls are TRBV9 and TRBJ1-5, with D unresolved. The CDR3 has 14 amino acids. Per the germline V gene, CDR1 is SGDLS and CDR2 is YYNGEE. Trimming took 3 bases from V and 6 from J, leaving 13 bases between them. CDR3 region: CASSEGGSFQPQHF. DNA for the CDR3: TGTGCCAGCAGCGAGGGAGGGTCCTTTCAGCCCCAGCATTTT. Supplemented by reference TRBV9 and TRBJ1-5, the full variable domain reads DSGVTQTPKHLITATGQRVTLRCSPRSGDLSVYWYQQSLDQGLQFLIQYYNGEERAKGNILERFSAQQFPDLHSELNLSSLELGDSALYFCASSEGGSFQPQHFGDGTRLSIL.

The gene calls are TRBV28 and TRBJ2-2; 7 bases are shared with TRBD1. The CDR3 consists of 15 residues. The junction had 7 bases not matched to a gene; V was cut back by 5 bases and J by 4 bases. Germline-derived CDR1 and CDR2 are MDHEN and SYDVKM. This chain's CDR3 is CASSLDRISTGELFF. Here the CDR3 DNA reads TGTGCCAGCAGTCTGGACAGGATTTCCACCGGGGAGCTGTTTTTT.

The rearrangement uses TRBV7-9 and TRBJ1-1, with D uncertain. CDR3 length: 15 residues. Trimming stripped 1 base from V and 0 bases from J, with 9 bases between. Germline V CDR1 and CDR2: SEHNR, FQNEAQ (reference sequence). The CDR3, as DNA: TGTGCCAGCAGCTTAGGGGCATCACTGAACACTGAAGCTTTCTTT. Amino acid sequence: CASSLGASLNTEAFF.

This chain connects TRBV2 to TRBJ2-2; the D is unclear. The V end lost 6 bases, the J end lost 0 bases, and 14 bases lay between the germline ends. This CDR3 is 16 amino acids long. The germline CDR1 and CDR2 sequences are SNHLY and FYNNEI. CDR3 bases: TGTGCCAGCAGCATCTCGGTATTCGCGAACACCGGGGAGCTGTTTTTT. The encoded protein is CASSISVFANTGELFF.

The chain is built from TRBV7-2 and TRBJ2-4; TRBD2 matches at 9 bases. V gave up 8 bases and J gave up 2 bases; unmatched junction bases: 4. The CDR3 loop spans 14 amino acids. Germline values: CDR1 SGHTA, CDR2 FQGNSA. CDR3 residues: CASGGGGTKNIQYF. CDR3 nucleotide sequence: TGTGCCAGCGGCGGGGGGGGAACCAAAAACATTCAGTACTTC.

The V gene is TRBV7-8, the J gene TRBJ1-2; TRBD1 matches 7 bases. The CDR3 is 16 residues long. CDR1 and CDR2 from the germline V gene are SGHVS and FQNEAQ. The ends lost 1 base at V and 3 bases at J; junction bases unmatched: 8. DNA for the CDR3: TGTGCCAGCAGCTTAGAGGGGGCCAGGACCTACTATGGCTACACCTTC. This sequence encodes CASSLEGARTYYGYTF.

The CDR3 here is CASSPGDGELFF. The CDR3 DNA reads TGCGCCAGCAGCCCAGGGGACGGGGAGCTGTTTTTT. This rearrangement joins TRBV5-1 to TRBJ2-2; D perhaps matches TRBD1 (6 bases). With 4 bases removed from V and 7 bases from J, the gap between germline ends came to 8 bases. This CDR3 is built from 12 residues. Germline loops: CDR1 SGHRS, CDR2 YFSETQ.

This clone appeared a few times. J is TRBJ2-2 and V is TRBV28; TRBD2 aligns across 7 bases. The CDR3 loop spans 15 amino acids. Germline values: CDR1 MDHEN, CDR2 SYDVKM. Trimming took 5 bases from V and 5 from J; bases not matched to a gene: 8. The DNA for the CDR3 is TGTGCCAGCAGTGGAGGGACTACCGGAACCGGGGAGCTGTTTTTT. The encoded protein is CASSGGTTGTGELFF.

This clone has just a few counts. The chain has TRBV19 and TRBJ2-7, with D perhaps TRBD1 (5 bases). Germline assignment: CDR1 LNHDA and CDR2 SQIVND (reference sequence). This CDR3 has 12 residues. V was clipped by 6 bases and J by 2 bases, with 8 bases between them. CDR3 nucleotide sequence: TGTGCCAGTAGCTGGGGCCCCTACGAGCAGTACTTC. Its protein is CASSWGPYEQYF. The full variable domain, its missing parts supplied by reference TRBV19 and TRBJ2-7, is DGGITQSPKYLFRKEGQNVTLSCEQNLNHDAMYWYRQDPGQGLRLIYYSQIVNDFQKGDIAEGYSVSREKKESFPLTVTSAQKNPTAFYLCASSWGPYEQYFGPGTRLTVT.

The chain has TRBV11-2 and TRBJ2-2; 11 nucleotides line up with TRBD2. Germline V CDR1 and CDR2: SGHAT, FQNNGV. With V trimmed by 4 bases and J by 5 bases, 15 bases remained unmatched. This CDR3 contains 19 residues. The CDR3 spells CASSWGWLAGGEGTGELFF. The CDR3 region has the DNA TGTGCCAGCAGCTGGGGGTGGCTAGCGGGAGGAGAAGGGACCGGGGAGCTGTTTTTT.

J is TRBJ2-7 and V is TRBV7-9, with a tentative D call TRBD2 (6 bases). V was clipped by 1 base and J by 5 bases, with 9 bases between them. The CDR3 covers 13 residues. CDR1 SEHNR and CDR2 FQNEAQ come from the germline V gene (reference sequence). The CDR3 bases are TGTGCCAGCAGCTTAGTGGCTAGCGACGAGCAGTACTTC. Translation: CASSLVASDEQYF.

The gene calls are TRBV5-1 and TRBJ2-5; a weak D match, TRBD2 (6 bases). The DNA end favors TRBJ2-7, so the J call may be wrong. CDR1 and CDR2 from the germline V gene are SGHRS and YFSETQ. The length of the CDR3 is 15 residues. The CDR3 DNA reads as TGCGCCAGCAGCTTGTTGCGGGGAGGCCAATACGAGCAGTACTTC. Its protein product is CASSLLRGGQYEQYF.

The rearrangement uses TRBV5-4 and TRBJ2-3, with a possible D match to TRBD2 (6 bases). The CDR3 loop spans 18 amino acids. Germline V gene lookup returns CDR1 SGHNT and CDR2 YYREEE (reference sequence). Trimming shortened V by 0 bases and J by 2 bases, and 19 bases separated the two germline ends. The DNA of the CDR3 is TGTGCCAGCAGCTTGGGGGCCCCCCGGCCGGGAGTCACAGATACGCAGTATTTT. It yields the protein CASSLGAPRPGVTDTQYF.

This clone was seen once. The chain recombines TRBV11-2 with TRBJ1-2; 8 bases line up with TRBD1. Germline values: CDR1 SGHAT, CDR2 FQNNGV. The CDR3 extends over 15 amino acids. With 3 bases clipped from V and 4 bases from J, the junction kept 7 bases outside the gene matches. Written as DNA, the CDR3 is TGTGCCAGCAGCTTGGCCGGGACAGGCCGCTATGGCTACACCTTC. It encodes CASSLAGTGRYGYTF.

About this clone itself: One end of the junction varies from germline; a read error may be responsible. This chain joins TRBV7-7 and TRBJ2-2; D gene unclear. The CDR3 length is 15 residues. Germline V gene sequence: CDR1 SSHAT, CDR2 FNYEAQ (reference sequence). Written as DNA, the CDR3 is TGTGCTAGCAGCACCCAAGCTACTCTCGGCGGGGAGCTGTTTTTT. It yields the protein CASSTQATLGGELFF.

The chain carries TRBV7-8 and TRBJ1-2; D gene uncertain. V was clipped by 2 bases and J by 2 bases, with 18 bases between them. Germline CDR1 and CDR2: SGHVS and FQNEAQ. The CDR3 has 17 residues. The CDR3, as DNA: TGTGCCAGCAGCTTACTTAGTCAACCGCCGATAAACTATGGCTACACCTTC. It translates to CASSLLSQPPINYGYTF.

The V call is TRBV11-3, the J call TRBJ2-2; 16 bases line up with TRBD2. The V gene's germline CDR1 is SGHNT and CDR2 YENEEA. The V and J ends lost 0 bases and 4 bases, in that order; junction bases with no gene match: 5. The CDR3 length is 19 residues. The CDR3 bases are TGTGCCAGCAGCTTAGATTTGGGACTAGCGGGAGGGGGCACCGGGGAGCTGTTTTTT. Protein product: CASSLDLGLAGGGTGELFF.

The chain employs TRBV19 and TRBJ2-1; 14 nucleotides agree with TRBD2. CDR1 and CDR2 (germline): LNHDA, SQIVND (reference sequence). V dropped 5 bases and J dropped 0; count of bases not matched to a gene: 9. This CDR3 is 19 amino acids long. The CDR3 sequence is CASSLLWTSGRISYNEQFF. CDR3 bases: TGTGCCAGTAGTCTACTCTGGACTAGCGGGAGGATCTCCTACAATGAGCAGTTCTTC.

On this clone itself: Other nucleotide sequences in the sample specify the same CDR3. This chain connects TRBV27 to TRBJ2-7; TRBD1 matches 8 bases. The CDR3 extends over 13 amino acids. With 3 bases clipped from V and 3 bases from J, the junction kept 1 base outside the gene matches. Germline CDR1 reads MNHEY; CDR2 reads SMNVEV (reference sequence). CDR3 sequence (DNA): TGTGCCAGCAGTTTTGGACAGGGCTACGAGCAGTACTTC. Its protein is CASSFGQGYEQYF.

This chain uses TRBV5-1 with TRBJ1-6; TRBD1 might be the D (6 bases). CDR3 length equals 14 residues. Deletions cut 4 bases from V and 8 bases from J, with 13 bases between. Germline V gives CDR1 SGHRS, CDR2 YFSETQ. CDR3 sequence: CASSLRTVDSPLHF. The CDR3 DNA reads TGCGCCAGCAGCCTACGGACAGTCGATTCACCCCTCCACTTT.

In its sample, this clone was seen once. The chain has TRBV5-1 and TRBJ2-2, with 11 bases lining up with TRBD1. Unmatched junction bases numbered 19, after V lost 3 bases and J lost 6 bases. This CDR3 has 20 residues. Germline assignment: CDR1 SGHRS and CDR2 YFSETQ. CDR3 residues: CASSYRTGGNYGEGAGELFF. In DNA, the CDR3 is TGCGCCAGCAGCTATCGGACAGGGGGCAATTATGGAGAGGGTGCCGGGGAGCTGTTTTTT.

The sample holds one count of this clone. The V gene is TRBV7-2, the J gene TRBJ1-4; D is uncertain. The CDR3 sequence is 15 residues long. The V end was cut by 1 base, the J end by 4 bases, with 10 bases between. The V gene's germline CDR1 is SGHTA and CDR2 FQGNSA. The CDR3 sequence: CASSLGPSLNEKLFF. The CDR3 coding sequence is TGTGCCAGCAGCTTAGGGCCCTCTCTTAATGAAAAACTGTTTTTT.

The J gene is TRBJ2-2, the V gene TRBV2; the D is unclear. Trimming cost V 7 bases and J 0 bases, with 6 bases left between them. CDR3 length: 13 amino acids. Germline CDR1 reads SNHLY; CDR2 reads FYNNEI. The CDR3 loop is CASTSANTGELFF. CDR3 bases: TGTGCCAGCACCAGCGCGAACACCGGGGAGCTGTTTTTT.